Sequencing of this TCR beta chain was carried out in a study of blood T cells in healthy people across ages. Findings and limits, study-wide: Higher naive T cell percentage went strongly together with higher TCR beta diversity.

The V segment lost 4 bases and the J segment 7 bases; nucleotides outside the gene matches: 6. The CDR3 is made up of 15 amino acids. Peripheral blood samples of around 9.3 milliliters were drawn from each donor. Through a sample-barcoded 5' primer and a J-beta primer mix, a second PCR was run for roughly 6 to 12 cycles. Each CDR3 protein is one row after TCRdb ran MiXCR on the 5' RACE reads. Seen here are 700,000 or so distinct CDR3 sequences, less than 45% observed once, and the top ten hold around 30%. As to this clonotype: The antigen remains undetermined.

V usage is TRBV12-3 or TRBV12-4 and J usage is TRBJ2-2, with TRBD1 matching 10 bases. Source material: blood. The source of this sequence is a man at least 80 years old in good health. CDR3: CASSSRQGASGELFF. The CDR3 DNA is TGTGCCAGCAGTTCCCGACAGGGGGCAAGCGGGGAGCTGTTTTTT.